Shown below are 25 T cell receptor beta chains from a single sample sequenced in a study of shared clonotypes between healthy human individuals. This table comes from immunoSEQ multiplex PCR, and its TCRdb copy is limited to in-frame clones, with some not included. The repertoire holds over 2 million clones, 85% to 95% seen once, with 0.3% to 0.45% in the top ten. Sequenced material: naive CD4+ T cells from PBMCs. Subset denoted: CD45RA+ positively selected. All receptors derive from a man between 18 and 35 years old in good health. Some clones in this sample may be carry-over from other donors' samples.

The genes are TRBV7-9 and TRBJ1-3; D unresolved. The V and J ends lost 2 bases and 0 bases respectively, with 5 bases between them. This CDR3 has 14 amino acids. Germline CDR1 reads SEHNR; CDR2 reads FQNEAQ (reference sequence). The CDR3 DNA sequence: TGTGCCAGCAGCTTAAGGCTCTCTGGAAACACCATATATTTT. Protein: CASSLRLSGNTIYF.

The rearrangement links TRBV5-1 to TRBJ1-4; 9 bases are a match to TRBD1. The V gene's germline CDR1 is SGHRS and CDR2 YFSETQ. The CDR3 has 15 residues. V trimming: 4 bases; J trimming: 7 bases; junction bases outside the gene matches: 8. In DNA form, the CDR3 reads TGCGCCAGCAGCCCGAGACAGGGACAGGGTGAAAAACTGTTTTTT. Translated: CASSPRQGQGEKLFF.

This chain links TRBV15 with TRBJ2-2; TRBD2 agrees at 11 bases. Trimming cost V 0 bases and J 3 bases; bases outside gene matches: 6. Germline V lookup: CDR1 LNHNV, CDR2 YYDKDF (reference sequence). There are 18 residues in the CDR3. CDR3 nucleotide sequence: TGTGCCACCAGCAGAGACCTTGGGACTAGCGGAGACACCGGGGAGCTGTTTTTT. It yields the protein CATSRDLGTSGDTGELFF.

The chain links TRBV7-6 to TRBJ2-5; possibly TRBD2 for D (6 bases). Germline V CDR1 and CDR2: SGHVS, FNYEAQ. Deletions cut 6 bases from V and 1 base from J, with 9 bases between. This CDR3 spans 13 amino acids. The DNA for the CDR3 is TGTGCCAGCAGGCGGGGCGTCCAAGAGACCCAGTACTTC. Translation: CASRRGVQETQYF.

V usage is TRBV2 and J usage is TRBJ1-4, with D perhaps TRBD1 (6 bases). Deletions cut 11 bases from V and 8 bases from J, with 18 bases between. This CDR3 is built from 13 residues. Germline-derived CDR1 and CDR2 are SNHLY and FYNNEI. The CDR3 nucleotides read TGTGCCTCCCGACGGGGACACGGGGAAAAACTGTTTTTT. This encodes CASRRGHGEKLFF.

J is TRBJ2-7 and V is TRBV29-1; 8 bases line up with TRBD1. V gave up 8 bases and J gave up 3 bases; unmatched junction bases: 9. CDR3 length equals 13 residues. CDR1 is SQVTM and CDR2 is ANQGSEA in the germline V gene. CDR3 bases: TGCAGCCCACTGACAGGGGAACTCTACGAGCAGTACTTC. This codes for CSPLTGELYEQYF.

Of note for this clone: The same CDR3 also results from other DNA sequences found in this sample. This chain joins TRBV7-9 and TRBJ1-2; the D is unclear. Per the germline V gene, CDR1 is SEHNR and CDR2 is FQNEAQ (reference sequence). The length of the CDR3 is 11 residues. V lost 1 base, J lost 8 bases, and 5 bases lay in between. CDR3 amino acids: CASSLGPGYTF. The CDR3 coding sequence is TGTGCCAGCAGCTTAGGTCCCGGCTACACCTTC.

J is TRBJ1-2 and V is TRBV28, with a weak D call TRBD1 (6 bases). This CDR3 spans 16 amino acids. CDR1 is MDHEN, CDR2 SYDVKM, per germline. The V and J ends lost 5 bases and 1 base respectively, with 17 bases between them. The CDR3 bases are TGTGCCAGCAGTAACCGGGGGCCCGATCATAACTATGGCTACACCTTC. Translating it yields CASSNRGPDHNYGYTF.

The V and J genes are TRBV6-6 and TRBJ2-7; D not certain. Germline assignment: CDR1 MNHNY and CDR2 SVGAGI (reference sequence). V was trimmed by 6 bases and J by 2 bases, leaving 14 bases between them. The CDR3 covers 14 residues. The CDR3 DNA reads TGTGCCAGCAGGAGGCAGGCCTCAACCTACGAGCAGTACTTC. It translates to CASRRQASTYEQYF.

CDR3: CASSFWGSYEQYF. The DNA for the CDR3 is TGTGCCAGCAGTTTTTGGGGCTCCTACGAGCAGTACTTC. This chain joins TRBV6-5 and TRBJ2-7; D unclear. Germline V gene sequence: CDR1 MNHEY, CDR2 SVGAGI. V gave up 4 bases and J gave up 0 bases, with 7 bases separating them. The CDR3 has 13 residues.

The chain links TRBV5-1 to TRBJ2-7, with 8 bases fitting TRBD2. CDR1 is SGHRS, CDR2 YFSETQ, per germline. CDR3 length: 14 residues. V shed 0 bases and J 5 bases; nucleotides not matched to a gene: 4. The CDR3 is CASSLEREGHEQYF. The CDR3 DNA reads TGCGCCAGCAGCTTGGAACGGGAGGGCCACGAGCAGTACTTC.

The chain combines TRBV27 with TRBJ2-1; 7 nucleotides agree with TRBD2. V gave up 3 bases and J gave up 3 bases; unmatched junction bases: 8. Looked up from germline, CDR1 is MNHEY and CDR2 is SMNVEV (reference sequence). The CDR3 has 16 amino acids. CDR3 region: CASSFVGGSFYNEQFF. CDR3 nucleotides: TGTGCCAGCAGTTTCGTGGGCGGGAGTTTCTACAATGAGCAGTTCTTC.

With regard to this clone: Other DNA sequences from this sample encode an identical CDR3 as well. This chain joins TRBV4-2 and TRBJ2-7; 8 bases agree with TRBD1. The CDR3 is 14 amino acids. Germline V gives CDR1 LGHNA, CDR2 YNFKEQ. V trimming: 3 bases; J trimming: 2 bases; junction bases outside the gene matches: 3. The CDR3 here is CASSHGQGTYEQYF. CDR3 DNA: TGTGCCAGCAGCCATGGACAGGGAACCTACGAGCAGTACTTC.

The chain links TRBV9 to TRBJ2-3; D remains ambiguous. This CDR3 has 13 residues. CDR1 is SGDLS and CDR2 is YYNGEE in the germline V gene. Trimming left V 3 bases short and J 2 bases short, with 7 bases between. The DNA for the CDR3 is TGTGCCAGCAGCGGATCCCTCACAGATACGCAGTATTTT. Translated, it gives CASSGSLTDTQYF.

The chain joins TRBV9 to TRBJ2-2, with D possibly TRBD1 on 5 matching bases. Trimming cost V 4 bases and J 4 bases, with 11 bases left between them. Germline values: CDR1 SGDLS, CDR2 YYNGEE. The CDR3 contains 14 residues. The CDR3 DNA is TGTGCCAGCAGCTTGGGGCCCGCCACCGGGGAGCTGTTTTTT. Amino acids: CASSLGPATGELFF.

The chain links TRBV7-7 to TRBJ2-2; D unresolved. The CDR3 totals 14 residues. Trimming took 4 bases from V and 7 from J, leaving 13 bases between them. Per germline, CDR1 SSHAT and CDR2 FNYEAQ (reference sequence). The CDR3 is CASSSLGAHGELFF. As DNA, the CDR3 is TGTGCCAGCAGCTCCCTAGGCGCTCACGGGGAGCTGTTTTTT.

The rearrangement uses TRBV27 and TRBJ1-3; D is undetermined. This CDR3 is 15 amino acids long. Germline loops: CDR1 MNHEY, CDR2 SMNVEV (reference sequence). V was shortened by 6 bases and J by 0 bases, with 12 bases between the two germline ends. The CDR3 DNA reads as TGTGCCAGCAGCACCACCGGGAGCTCTGGAAACACCATATATTTT. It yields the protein CASSTTGSSGNTIYF.

The CDR3 DNA sequence: TGTGCCTGGAACCAGGGATCCCCTCACGAGCAGTACTTC. As protein: CAWNQGSPHEQYF. The chain employs TRBV30 and TRBJ2-7; tentatively, D is TRBD1 (5 bases). CDR1 GTSNPN and CDR2 SVGIG come from the germline V gene (reference sequence). The CDR3 covers 13 residues. V dropped 4 bases and J dropped 5 bases, with 15 bases sitting between them.

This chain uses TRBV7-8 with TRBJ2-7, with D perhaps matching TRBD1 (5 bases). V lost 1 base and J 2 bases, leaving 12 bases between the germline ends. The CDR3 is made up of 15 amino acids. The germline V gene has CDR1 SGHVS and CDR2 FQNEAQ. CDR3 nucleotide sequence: TGTGCCAGCAGCTTAGGTTGGAGACAGACCTACGAGCAGTACTTC. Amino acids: CASSLGWRQTYEQYF.

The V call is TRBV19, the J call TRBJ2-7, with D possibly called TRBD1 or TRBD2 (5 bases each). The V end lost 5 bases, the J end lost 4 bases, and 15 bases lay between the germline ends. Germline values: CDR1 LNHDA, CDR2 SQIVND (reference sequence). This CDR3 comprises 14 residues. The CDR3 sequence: CASSFAGTRYEQYF. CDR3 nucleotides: TGTGCCAGTAGTTTTGCAGGGACGAGGTACGAGCAGTACTTC.

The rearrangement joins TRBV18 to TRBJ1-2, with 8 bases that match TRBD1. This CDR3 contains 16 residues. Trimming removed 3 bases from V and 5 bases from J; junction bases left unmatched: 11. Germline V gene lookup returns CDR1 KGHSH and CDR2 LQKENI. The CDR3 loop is CASSPTRWDRSYGYTF. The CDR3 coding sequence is TGTGCCAGCTCACCCACGAGATGGGACAGGTCGTATGGCTACACCTTC.

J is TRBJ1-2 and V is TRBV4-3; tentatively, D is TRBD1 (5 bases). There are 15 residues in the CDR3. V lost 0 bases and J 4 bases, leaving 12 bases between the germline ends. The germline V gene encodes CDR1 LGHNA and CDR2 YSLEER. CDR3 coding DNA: TGCGCCAGCAGCCAAGAGCCAGGGATAGCCTATGGCTACACCTTC. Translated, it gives CASSQEPGIAYGYTF.

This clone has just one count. The CDR3 coding sequence is TGTGCCAGCAGTTACCAAGGGGGACAGACCGACAATGAGCAGTTCTTC. This codes for CASSYQGGQTDNEQFF. The V gene is TRBV2, the J gene TRBJ2-1; 7 bases fit TRBD1. CDR3 length: 16 amino acids. From germline, CDR1 is SNHLY and CDR2 FYNNEI. V was pared by 5 bases and J by 5 bases, with 12 bases of the junction left unmatched.

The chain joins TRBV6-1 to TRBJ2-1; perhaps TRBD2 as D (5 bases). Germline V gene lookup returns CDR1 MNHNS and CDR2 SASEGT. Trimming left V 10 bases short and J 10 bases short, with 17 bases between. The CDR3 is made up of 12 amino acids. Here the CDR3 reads CATYRGSREQFF. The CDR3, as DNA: TGTGCCACCTATAGAGGGAGCAGAGAGCAGTTCTTC.

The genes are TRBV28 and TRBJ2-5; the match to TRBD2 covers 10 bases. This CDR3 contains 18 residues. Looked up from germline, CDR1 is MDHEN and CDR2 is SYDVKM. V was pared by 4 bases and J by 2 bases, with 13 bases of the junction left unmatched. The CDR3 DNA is TGTGCCAGCAGTTCGGGTGAGGGACTAGCGTTGGGGCAAGAGACCCAGTACTTC. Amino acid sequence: CASSSGEGLALGQETQYF. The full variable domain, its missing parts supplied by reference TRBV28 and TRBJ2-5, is DVKVTQSSRYLVKRTGEKVFLECVQDMDHENMFWYRQDPGLGLRLIYFSYDVKMKEKGDIPEGYSVSREKKERFSLILESASTNQTSMYLCASSSGEGLALGQETQYFGPGTRLLVL.